Each of the 30 T cell receptor beta chains below was sequenced from the same sample in a study of beta chain features in type 1 diabetes. The authors reverse transcribed all of the isolated RNA, so sequencing captured expressed TCRB transcripts. Some clones are missing from TCRdb's copy, which holds only in-frame ones; the method was immunoSEQ multiplex PCR. The sample has about 130,000 clones, around a tenth seen once. Sequencing input: central memory CD4+ T cells from blood. The source of these receptors is a man aged 18-30 years in good health.

This clone appeared a few times. In nucleotides, the CDR3 is TGTGCCAGCAGCTTCGACGGGCGGGTGGGAGAGACCCAGTACTTC. Translated, it gives CASSFDGRVGETQYF. The chain combines TRBV5-4 with TRBJ2-5, with a possible D match to TRBD2 (5 bases). Trimming stripped 2 bases from V and 4 bases from J, with 15 bases between. CDR3 size: 15 residues. In germline, CDR1 is SGHNT, CDR2 YYREEE (reference sequence).

The J gene is TRBJ1-2, the V gene TRBV6-5; D might be TRBD1 (5 bases). This CDR3 region has 13 residues. Trimming shortened V by 2 bases and J by 6 bases, and 10 bases separated the two germline ends. Germline V lookup: CDR1 MNHEY, CDR2 SVGAGI. CDR3 residues: CASSYQGYDGYTF. The CDR3 nucleotides read TGTGCCAGCAGTTACCAGGGTTACGATGGCTACACCTTC.

CDR3 in DNA: TGTGCCAGCAGACGAGACAGGGGCTCGGCCTACGAGCAGTACTTC. Encoded protein: CASRRDRGSAYEQYF. The rearrangement links TRBV27 to TRBJ2-7, with 8 positions matching TRBD1. With 6 bases clipped from V and 2 bases from J, the junction kept 9 bases outside the gene matches. The CDR3 has 15 amino acids. The germline V gene has CDR1 MNHEY and CDR2 SMNVEV (reference sequence).

The chain combines TRBV5-1 with TRBJ2-3; 7 bases line up with TRBD1. This CDR3 is built from 14 residues. Germline V lookup: CDR1 SGHRS, CDR2 YFSETQ. V dropped 4 bases and J dropped 8; count of bases not matched to a gene: 10. The CDR3 DNA reads as TGCGCCAGCAGCACCGGGACAGCACAAAGTACGCAGTATTTT. The encoded protein is CASSTGTAQSTQYF.

This clone was picked up a small number of times. The chain couples TRBV5-1 to TRBJ2-2; D call uncertain. The length of the CDR3 is 14 residues. Trimming pared 0 bases from V and 6 bases from J, leaving 9 bases between. Germline V gives CDR1 SGHRS, CDR2 YFSETQ. This CDR3 is CASSLVLRSGELFF. The CDR3 DNA reads TGCGCCAGCAGCTTGGTACTTAGATCCGGGGAGCTGTTTTTT.

The V gene is TRBV5-1, the J gene TRBJ2-1; 7 nucleotides match TRBD1. Trimming took 1 base from V and 0 from J; bases not matched to a gene: 10. Germline CDR1 is SGHRS and CDR2 is YFSETQ. The CDR3 is made up of 18 amino acids. Here the CDR3 reads CASSLTGARTSSYNEQFF. CDR3 bases: TGCGCCAGCAGCTTGACAGGGGCCCGAACAAGCTCCTACAATGAGCAGTTCTTC. Supplemented by reference TRBV5-1 and TRBJ2-1, the full variable domain reads KAGVTQTPRYLIKTRGQQVTLSCSPISGHRSVSWYQQTPGQGLQFLFEYFSETQRNKGNFPGRFSGRQFSNSRSEMNVSTLELGDSALYLCASSLTGARTSSYNEQFFGPGTRLTVL.

The V gene is TRBV4-2, the J gene TRBJ2-1; 14 bases map to TRBD2. The V gene end was trimmed by 4 bases and the J gene end by 0 bases; junction bases not matched to a gene: 2. Germline assignment: CDR1 LGHNA and CDR2 YNFKEQ. The CDR3 is 17 residues long. Here the CDR3 reads CASSPTSGGASYNEQFF. The CDR3 DNA reads as TGTGCCAGCAGCCCGACTAGCGGGGGGGCCTCCTACAATGAGCAGTTCTTC.

This clone has a handful of counts. The chain joins TRBV10-1 to TRBJ2-3, with 12 bases lining up with TRBD2. With 0 bases clipped from V and 6 bases from J, the junction kept 7 bases outside the gene matches. This CDR3 has 17 residues. The germline V gene encodes CDR1 WNHNN and CDR2 SYGVQD (reference sequence). CDR3 loop: CASSESSSGGAQDTQYF. Here the CDR3 DNA reads TGCGCCAGCAGTGAGTCTTCTAGCGGGGGGGCCCAGGATACGCAGTATTTT.

This chain uses TRBV7-9 with TRBJ1-2; D is unresolved. CDR1 is SEHNR and CDR2 is FQNEAQ in the germline V gene (reference sequence). This CDR3 is 13 amino acids long. V was cut by 6 bases and J by 6 bases, with 14 bases left in between. The CDR3 bases are TGTGCCAGCAGACACGCTGGAGCGAATGGCTACACCTTC. This translates into CASRHAGANGYTF.

V gene TRBV9 combines with J gene TRBJ2-2; 11 bases are shared with TRBD2. The CDR3 sequence is 23 residues long. V was pared by 0 bases and J by 0 bases, with 19 bases of the junction left unmatched. Germline loops: CDR1 SGDLS, CDR2 YYNGEE. In DNA form, the CDR3 reads TGTGCCAGCAGCGTAGTAGTATATGGGACTAGCGGAAGAGCCAGCGCGAACACCGGGGAGCTGTTTTTT. Translated, it gives CASSVVVYGTSGRASANTGELFF.

The chain couples TRBV6-1 to TRBJ2-7; perhaps TRBD1 as D (6 bases). The CDR3 sequence is 12 residues long. From germline, CDR1 is MNHNS and CDR2 SASEGT. V was cut by 3 bases and J by 4 bases, with 7 bases left in between. CDR3 protein: CASSDQGYEQYF. The CDR3 nucleotides read TGTGCCAGCAGTGACCAGGGGTACGAGCAGTACTTC.

This chain links TRBV6-1 with TRBJ2-5, with 7 bases fitting TRBD1. This CDR3 has 14 amino acids. V dropped 5 bases and J dropped 3; count of bases not matched to a gene: 6. The V gene's germline CDR1 is MNHNS and CDR2 SASEGT. CDR3 amino acids: CASSFWDREETQYF. The CDR3 DNA reads TGTGCCAGCAGTTTTTGGGACAGAGAAGAGACCCAGTACTTC.

V is TRBV29-1 and J is TRBJ2-7, with D possibly TRBD2 on 6 matching bases. Germline CDR1 and CDR2: SQVTM and ANQGSEA. Trimming removed 6 bases from V and 3 bases from J, with 15 bases in between. The CDR3 covers 13 residues. CDR3 residues: CSVTGTGGYEQYF. The CDR3 DNA sequence: TGCAGCGTGACCGGGACCGGGGGCTACGAGCAGTACTTC.

This clone was found a few times. This chain uses TRBV6-4 with TRBJ1-6; a weak D match, TRBD1 (6 bases). Trimming shortened V by 6 bases and J by 9 bases, and 12 bases separated the two germline ends. Per germline, CDR1 MRHNA and CDR2 SNTAGT. The CDR3 has 13 amino acids. CDR3 bases: TGTGCCAGCAGCAACAGGGAAGGTTCACCCCTCCACTTT. Translating gives CASSNREGSPLHF.

This clone was seen only a few times. The J gene is TRBJ1-2, the V gene TRBV28, with D unclear. Germline V CDR1 and CDR2: MDHEN, SYDVKM. The CDR3 contains 15 residues. The germline V and J ends were trimmed by 1 base and 0 bases, with 9 bases remaining between them. The CDR3 is CASSLSTTANYGYTF. The CDR3 nucleotides are TGTGCCAGCAGTTTATCGACAACCGCTAACTATGGCTACACCTTC.

A few counts support this clone. This rearrangement joins TRBV4-1 to TRBJ1-2; 7 nucleotides match TRBD1. The V and J ends lost 2 bases and 2 bases, in that order; junction bases with no gene match: 5. This CDR3 has 15 residues. From germline, CDR1 is MGHRA and CDR2 YSYEKL. The CDR3 nucleotides read TGCGCCAGCAGCCAACCGGGACAGAAAAACTATGGCTACACCTTC. Protein: CASSQPGQKNYGYTF.

V gene TRBV7-2 combines with J gene TRBJ2-3; D is unresolved. The germline gives CDR1 SGHTA, CDR2 FQGNSA. CDR3 length: 14 residues. V lost 3 bases to trimming and J lost 4 bases, with 11 bases between them. The CDR3: CASSLISEADTQYF. The DNA of the CDR3 is TGTGCCAGCAGCTTGATCAGTGAGGCAGATACGCAGTATTTT.

This clone has just a few counts. The chain uses TRBV9 and TRBJ2-5; 7 positions match TRBD2. The CDR3 loop spans 13 amino acids. The germline CDR1 and CDR2 sequences are SGDLS and YYNGEE. V dropped 0 bases and J dropped 5; count of bases not matched to a gene: 1. The CDR3: CASSVGLAETQYF. CDR3 DNA sequence: TGTGCCAGCAGCGTAGGACTAGCCGAGACCCAGTACTTC.

This clone was found a few times. The V and J genes are TRBV5-1 and TRBJ1-4; 9 bases fit TRBD1. This CDR3 contains 16 residues. V lost 0 bases, J lost 6 bases, and 6 bases stayed unmatched. Germline V CDR1 and CDR2: SGHRS, YFSETQ. The CDR3 loop is CASSLGQGVQDEKLFF. CDR3 bases: TGCGCCAGCAGCTTGGGACAGGGGGTCCAGGATGAAAAACTGTTTTTT.

V and J are TRBV7-2 and TRBJ1-2, with D possibly being TRBD1 (5 bases). This CDR3 has 14 amino acids. The V gene's germline CDR1 is SGHTA and CDR2 FQGNSA. The V end was cut by 8 bases, the J end by 0 bases, with 13 bases between. In DNA form, the CDR3 reads TGTGCCAGCTCTAACAGGCATACTAACTATGGCTACACCTTC. Residues: CASSNRHTNYGYTF.

In this sample, this clone turned up a few times. The chain recombines TRBV7-2 with TRBJ2-3; possible D gene TRBD1, 9 bases. The CDR3 extends over 16 amino acids. Germline values: CDR1 SGHTA, CDR2 FQGNSA. V was cut by 1 base and J by 8 bases, with 19 bases left in between. CDR3 DNA sequence: TGTGCCAGCAGCTTAGGGACAGGGGTACGGGAGGGTACGCAGTATTTT. Translated: CASSLGTGVREGTQYF.

This clone was counted between two and nine times. The chain is built from TRBV21-1 and TRBJ2-7; TRBD2 is the table's D call and was not checked against the DNA. TRBV21-1 is classified as a pseudogene. The CDR3 loop spans 16 amino acids. CDR3 sequence (DNA): TGTGCCAGCAGCAAAGTTGAAGCGACGGCAGCCTACGAGCAGTACTTC. This sequence encodes CASSKVEATAAYEQYF.

This clone was seen more than once but under ten times. The junction departs from the called germline gene at one end, perhaps through a read error. V usage is TRBV30 and J usage is TRBJ2-7; the match to TRBD1 covers 9 bases. This CDR3 region has 12 residues. Germline CDR1 reads GTSNPN; CDR2 reads SVGIG (reference sequence). In DNA form, the CDR3 reads TGTGCCTGGAGTAAACAGGAGGGACAGGGAGTTTTC. It is translated as CAWSKQEGQGVF. Using reference TRBV30 and TRBJ2-7 for the parts outside the CDR3, the full variable domain is SQTIHQWPATLVQPVGSPLSLECTVEGTSNPNLYWYRQAAGRGLQLLFYSVGIGQISSEVPQNLSASRPQDRQFILSSKKLLLSDSGFYLCAWSKQEGQGVFGPGTRLTVT.

This clone was counted only a few times. V usage is TRBV6-1 and J usage is TRBJ2-7, with 12 nucleotides matching TRBD2. V shed 6 bases and J 4 bases; nucleotides not matched to a gene: 7. CDR3 size: 15 residues. Germline CDR1 and CDR2: MNHNS and SASEGT. CDR3: CASRAGTSGPYEQYF. CDR3 nucleotide sequence: TGTGCCAGCAGGGCGGGGACTAGCGGGCCATACGAGCAGTACTTC.

This clone was detected only a few times. The gene calls are TRBV5-6 and TRBJ2-1, with 9 bases that match TRBD1. The CDR3 is 13 amino acids. Per the germline V gene, CDR1 is SGHDT and CDR2 is YYEEEE. J was trimmed by 9 bases and V by 3 bases; bases with no gene match: 4. The CDR3 protein is CASSYTGGGEQFF. The CDR3 bases are TGTGCCAGCAGCTATACAGGGGGCGGTGAGCAGTTCTTC.

The chain is built from TRBV30 and TRBJ2-5; TRBD2 agrees at 8 bases. In germline, CDR1 is GTSNPN, CDR2 SVGIG (reference sequence). V trimming: 3 bases; J trimming: 1 base; junction bases outside the gene matches: 4. The CDR3 has 14 amino acids. CDR3 amino acids: CAWSNGGVQETQYF. DNA for the CDR3: TGTGCCTGGAGCAACGGGGGGGTCCAAGAGACCCAGTACTTC.

In its sample, this clone was seen a few times. The chain couples TRBV6-1 to TRBJ2-7; TRBD2 is a possible D gene (6 bases). This CDR3 is 11 amino acids long. The ends were cut back, 6 bases at V and 3 bases at J, with 6 bases in the middle. Germline assignment: CDR1 MNHNS and CDR2 SASEGT. Here the CDR3 DNA reads TGTGCCAGCAGCGGGAGCTACGAGCAGTACTTC. Translation gives CASSGSYEQYF.

V usage is TRBV5-6 and J usage is TRBJ1-2; 7 nucleotides match TRBD1. This CDR3 spans 14 amino acids. Germline trimming cut 0 bases from V and 3 bases from J; bases unmatched to any gene: 2. CDR1 and CDR2 from the germline V gene are SGHDT and YYEEEE. CDR3 loop: CASSLGDRDYGYTF. The CDR3 coding sequence is TGTGCCAGCAGCTTGGGAGACAGGGACTATGGCTACACCTTC.

This clone was found a few times. The rearrangement uses TRBV4-3 and TRBJ2-1, with 8 bases fitting TRBD2. Trimming cost V 1 base and J 1 base; bases outside gene matches: 9. This CDR3 has 18 residues. Germline V lookup: CDR1 LGHNA, CDR2 YSLEER. The CDR3 sequence is CASSQGLGGGWSYNEQFF. CDR3 DNA: TGCGCCAGCAGCCAAGGTCTTGGCGGGGGGTGGTCCTACAATGAGCAGTTCTTC.

There are a few counts of this clone. The genes are TRBV28 and TRBJ1-6; D gene ambiguous. CDR3 size: 14 residues. Trimming pared 6 bases from V and 10 bases from J, leaving 16 bases between. Germline V lookup: CDR1 MDHEN, CDR2 SYDVKM. The CDR3 reads CASSPRMVRSPLHF. The DNA for the CDR3 is TGTGCCAGCAGCCCTAGAATGGTGAGGTCACCCCTCCACTTT. Complete variable domain (other parts from reference TRBV28 and TRBJ1-6): DVKVTQSSRYLVKRTGEKVFLECVQDMDHENMFWYRQDPGLGLRLIYFSYDVKMKEKGDIPEGYSVSREKKERFSLILESASTNQTSMYLCASSPRMVRSPLHFGNGTRLTVT.